These T cell receptor beta chains were read from a single sample in a study of identical twins. Each CDR3 protein is one row after TCRdb ran MiXCR on the 5' RACE reads. The table lists about 530,000 distinct CDR3 sequences, 20% to 25% of them singletons. Separately, the same data were catalogued under a study of yellow fever vaccine responses in identical twins.

The specimen sequenced was CD4+ T cells sorted from blood. The receptors here all came from a woman under 30 in good health. Each CDR3 is given with its conserved first and last residue. The D gene is left open where the match is weak.

D gene | CDR3 length | J gene | V gene | CDR3 protein
TRBD1 | 13 | TRBJ2-3 | TRBV28 | CASRDRVTDTQYF
TRBD2 | 14 | TRBJ2-5 | TRBV20-1 | CSASLAGVQETQYF
NA | 14 | TRBJ2-1 | TRBV11-2 | CASTQGIDYNEQFF
NA | 13 | TRBJ2-7 | TRBV2 | CASSERAGYEQYF
NA | 16 | TRBJ2-7 | TRBV11-2 | CASSTSPGVSGYEQYF
TRBD1 | 16 | TRBJ2-1 | TRBV3-1 | CASSQAGTATYNEQFF
NA | 14 | TRBJ2-5 | TRBV24-1 | CATSDSWAGETQYF
NA | 15 | TRBJ1-4 | TRBV4-2 | CASSPWTADNEKLFF
TRBD1 | 17 | TRBJ2-1 | TRBV4-1 | CASSLSSTGWFLNEQFF
NA | 14 | TRBJ2-1 | TRBV5-1 | CASSTGQLHNEQFF
NA | 15 | TRBJ2-5 | TRBV7-2 | CASSLAGGISETQYF
TRBD1 | 16 | TRBJ1-2 | TRBV2 | CASIGTGTLDLYGYTF
NA | 14 | TRBJ1-5 | TRBV18 | CASSPQGNDQPQHF
NA | 14 | TRBJ2-7 | TRBV29-1 | CSVEFQGYPYEQYF
NA | 14 | TRBJ2-4 | TRBV20-1 | CSARLELAKNIQYF
TRBD1 | 13 | TRBJ2-5 | TRBV10-3 | CAISDREGGTQYF
NA | 15 | TRBJ1-2 | TRBV6-1 | CASNPPSLAGYGYTF
TRBD2 | 13 | TRBJ2-7 | TRBV12-3/TRBV12-4 | CASLLAGTYEQYF
NA | 16 | TRBJ2-1 | TRBV27 | CASSLSSRREVDEQFF
NA | 16 | TRBJ1-2 | TRBV28 | CASSLWRAGVNYGYTF
NA | 14 | TRBJ2-5 | TRBV20-1 | CSAGELKLSETQYF
NA | 16 | TRBJ2-3 | TRBV27 | CASRSYGALAVNTQYF
TRBD2 | 18 | TRBJ2-1 | TRBV6-5 | CASSYGEGAGGGGNEQFF
TRBD2 | 14 | TRBJ2-4 | TRBV12-3/TRBV12-4 | CASSMGLAVDIQYF
TRBD2 | 16 | TRBJ2-1 | TRBV3-1 | CASSGTSGRRWNEQFF
NA | 14 | TRBJ1-2 | TRBV10-2 | CASSDLGKADGYTF
NA | 18 | TRBJ1-5 | TRBV11-2 | CASSRLPGTYYSNQPQHF
TRBD2 | 17 | TRBJ2-3 | TRBV20-1 | CSASPLPLAEGTDTQYF
TRBD2 | 16 | TRBJ2-1 | TRBV12-3/TRBV12-4 | CASSLRRGGLYNEQFF
TRBD1 | 13 | TRBJ1-2 | TRBV10-3 | CAIQGQGKKGYTF
NA | 15 | TRBJ2-2 | TRBV6-4 | CASSEGSELTGELFF
TRBD1 | 15 | TRBJ1-2 | TRBV29-1 | CSVEDRDRGPYGYTF
TRBD1 | 15 | TRBJ1-1 | TRBV27 | CASSRRDSMNTEAFF
NA | 10 | TRBJ2-4 | TRBV29-1 | CSVAGDIQYF
NA | 15 | TRBJ2-2 | TRBV9 | CASSAWASNTGELFF
TRBD1 | 14 | TRBJ1-1 | TRBV9 | CASSVVTRDSEAFF
NA | 17 | TRBJ2-3 | TRBV5-1 | CASSSTKTGSHTDTQYF
NA | 16 | TRBJ1-3 | TRBV12-3/TRBV12-4 | CASSSAGGVSGNTIYF
TRBD2 | 14 | TRBJ2-1 | TRBV19 | CASSPHKGLAEQFF
NA | 17 | TRBJ2-3 | TRBV5-1 | CASSLSAGGPSTDTQYF
NA | 15 | TRBJ2-5 | TRBV3-1 | CASSHPWGGGETQYF
NA | 14 | TRBJ1-2 | TRBV2 | CASAPPPPRYGYTF
NA | 15 | TRBJ2-7 | TRBV5-1 | CASSLDGGRVSEQYF
NA | 15 | TRBJ1-1 | TRBV5-1 | CASSAGWGGNTEAFF
NA | 13 | TRBJ2-2 | TRBV18 | CASSPLAAGELFF
NA | 15 | TRBJ1-3 | TRBV10-3 | CAIRQEGHSGNTIYF
TRBD2 | 21 | TRBJ2-1 | TRBV9 | CASSVFPLDRVGTSGNNEQFF
NA | 13 | TRBJ1-6 | TRBV12-3/TRBV12-4 | CANSHGGNSPLHF
NA | 13 | TRBJ2-1 | TRBV5-4 | CASSLLNYNEQFF
NA | 12 | TRBJ1-6 | TRBV12-3/TRBV12-4 | CASSSPRSPLHF
NA | 12 | TRBJ1-5 | TRBV20-1 | CSARIGTQPQHF
NA | 14 | TRBJ1-6 | TRBV28 | CASSADRLYSPLHF
NA | 15 | TRBJ1-3 | TRBV20-1 | CCAPTLGASGNTIYF